This T cell receptor (beta chain) was identified in a study of cytomegalovirus exposure and HLA in healthy donors. A multiplex PCR was run with 60 Vbeta primers and 13 Jbeta primers. Assay used: immunoSEQ multiplex PCR; TCRdb lists only in-frame clones, some missing. The sample has more than 110,000 clones; about 78% are singletons. CDR1 SGHTA and CDR2 FQGNSA come from the germline V gene. There are 16 residues in the CDR3. V was cut by 5 bases and J by 3 bases, with 17 bases left in between. Findings of the study overall: Only CMV serostatus was available as immune exposure information. The authors considered a cluster of highly shared sequence variants likely to be a sequencing artifact.

In regard to this clone: What it binds is not known.

The sequence came from a man aged 18 to 35 in good health and CMV-seronegative. Sequenced: PBMCs. V and J are TRBV7-2 and TRBJ2-1; maybe TRBD1 (6 bases). The CDR3 is CASSPQQGTFYNEQFF. The DNA of the CDR3 is TGTGCCAGCAGCCCCCAGCAGGGGACCTTCTACAATGAGCAGTTCTTC. Drawing the rest from reference TRBV7-2 and TRBJ2-1, the complete variable domain is GAGVSQSPSNKVTEKGKDVELRCDPISGHTALYWYRQSLGQGLEFLIYFQGNSAPDKSGLPSDRFSAERTGGSVSTLTIQRTQQEDSAVYLCASSPQQGTFYNEQFFGPGTRLTVL.